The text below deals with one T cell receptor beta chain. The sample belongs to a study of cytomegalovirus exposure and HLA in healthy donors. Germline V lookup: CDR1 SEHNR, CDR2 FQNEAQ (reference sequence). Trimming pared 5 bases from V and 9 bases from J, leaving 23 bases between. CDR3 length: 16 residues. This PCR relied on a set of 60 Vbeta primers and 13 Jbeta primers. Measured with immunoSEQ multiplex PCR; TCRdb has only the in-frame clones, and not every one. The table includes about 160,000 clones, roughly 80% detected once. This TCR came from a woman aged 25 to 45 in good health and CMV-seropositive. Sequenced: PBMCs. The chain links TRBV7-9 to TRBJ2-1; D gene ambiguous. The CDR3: CASSPRVASRGSEQFF. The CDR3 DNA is TGTGCCAGCAGCCCACGGGTCGCCAGCCGTGGCAGTGAGCAGTTCTTC.